This T cell receptor beta chain was identified during a study of blood T cell repertoires in COVID-19. Background on the study: Some COVID-19 samples were acute and others convalescent; all came from the United States, Italy and Spain. T cells, B-cell-depleted T cells, or PBMCs provided the cDNA or gDNA that served as material.

TCRdb's table, derived via immunoSEQ multiplex PCR, lists solely in-frame clones and lacks some. The sample holds 130,000 to 150,000 clones, 70% to 90% seen once. Trimming at V came to 5 bases and at J to 10 bases, leaving 3 bases not matched to a gene. The CDR3 length is 11 residues. This receptor was taken from a woman aged 55 to 70 with COVID-19, enrolled during active disease. V usage is TRBV12-3 or TRBV12-4 and J usage is TRBJ2-7; 9 bases map to TRBD1. Sequenced sample: peripheral blood. The chain's CDR3 is CASSATGGQYF. The CDR3 DNA follows: TGTGCCAGCAGTGCGACAGGGGGACAGTACTTC.